The clone carrying this T cell receptor beta chain was seen many times. Each CDR3 protein gets one entry after TCRdb re-called the 5' RACE reads with MiXCR. The data show approximately 340,000 distinct CDR3 sequences, roughly 14% seen once. The CDR3 is 14 amino acids. V was pared by 4 bases and J by 2 bases, with 4 bases of the junction left unmatched. This sample is part of a study of CD8 T cells in ankylosing spondylitis. Specimen: blood, either unsorted or a sorted T cell fraction (not recorded which). The source of this sequence is a male donor with ankylosing spondylitis or in good health (not recorded which). V is TRBV12-3 or TRBV12-4 and J is TRBJ1-1; 7 nucleotides agree with TRBD1. The CDR3 region has the DNA TGTGCCAGCAGTTGGGGGGACAGTAACACTGAAGCTTTCTTT. Residues: CASSWGDSNTEAFF.